Sequencing of this T cell receptor (beta chain) was carried out in a study of early T cells in non-severe SARS-CoV-2 infection. Study in general: Sequenced bulk RNA came from whole blood that was unsorted, and chains were unpaired.

The CDR3 is made up of 14 amino acids. The V end was cut by 1 base, the J end by 4 bases, with 10 bases between. The V gene's germline CDR1 is SGHVS and CDR2 FQNEAQ. Unique molecular identifiers were added to individual cDNA molecules. TCRdb independently ran MiXCR on the 5' RACE reads; one entry per CDR3 protein. Among some 75,000 distinct CDR3 sequences listed, roughly 15% were seen once. This clonotype was seen more than once but under ten times. The sequenced sample was whole blood. The genes are TRBV7-8 and TRBJ1-2, with a weak D call TRBD1 (5 bases). This clonotype was obtained from an adult who was a healthcare worker with PCR-confirmed SARS-CoV-2 infection or an uninfected control (not recorded which). The CDR3 protein is CASSLVADTYGYTF. CDR3 sequence (DNA): TGTGCCAGCAGCTTAGTAGCGGACACCTATGGCTACACCTTC.